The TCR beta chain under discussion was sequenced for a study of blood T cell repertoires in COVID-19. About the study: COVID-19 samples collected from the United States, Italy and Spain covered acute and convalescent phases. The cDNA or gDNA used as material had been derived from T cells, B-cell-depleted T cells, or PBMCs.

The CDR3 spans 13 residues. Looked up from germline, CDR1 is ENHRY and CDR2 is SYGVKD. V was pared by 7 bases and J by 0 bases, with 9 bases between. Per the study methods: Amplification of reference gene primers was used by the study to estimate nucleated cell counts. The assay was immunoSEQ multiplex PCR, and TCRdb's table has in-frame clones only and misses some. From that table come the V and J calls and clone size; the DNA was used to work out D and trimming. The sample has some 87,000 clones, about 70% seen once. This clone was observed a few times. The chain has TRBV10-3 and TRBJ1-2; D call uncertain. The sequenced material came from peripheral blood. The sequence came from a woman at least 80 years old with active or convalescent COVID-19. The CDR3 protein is CAITSTPNYGYTF. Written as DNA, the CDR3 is TGTGCCATCACTAGCACTCCTAACTATGGCTACACCTTC.